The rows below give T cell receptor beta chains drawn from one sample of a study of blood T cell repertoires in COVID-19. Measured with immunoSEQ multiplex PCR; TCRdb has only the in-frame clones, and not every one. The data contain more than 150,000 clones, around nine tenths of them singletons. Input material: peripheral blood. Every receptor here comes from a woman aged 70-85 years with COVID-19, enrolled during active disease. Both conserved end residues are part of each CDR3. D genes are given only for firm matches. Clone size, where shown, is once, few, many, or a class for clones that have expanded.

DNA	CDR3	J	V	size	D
TGTGCCAGCACCGCTCTCCGGACAGGGGGCAGGCAGAATTTCTACGAGCAGTACTTC	CASTALRTGGRQNFYEQYF	TRBJ2-7	TRBV27	NA	TRBD1
TGTGCCAGCAGCTTGGGGGCAGGGGAGACGGAGACCCAGTACTTC	CASSLGAGETETQYF	TRBJ2-5	TRBV7-9	NA	NA
TGCAGTGCTAGTACACAGGGGGTAAATGGCTACACCTTC	CSASTQGVNGYTF	TRBJ1-2	TRBV20-1	once	TRBD1
TGTGCCAGCAGTCTTCTAGCGAACACCGGGGAGCTGTTTTTT	CASSLLANTGELFF	TRBJ2-2	TRBV28	NA	NA
TGTGCCAGTAGTACCGGACTAGCCCAAGAGACCCAGTACTTC	CASSTGLAQETQYF	TRBJ2-5	TRBV19	NA	TRBD2
TGTGCCAGCAGCCAACACCACAGGGGTCCATCCTACGAGCAGTACTTC	CASSQHHRGPSYEQYF	TRBJ2-7	TRBV4-2	NA	TRBD1
TGTGCCAGTCAACAGGGGGCCGACTATGGCTACACCTTC	CASQQGADYGYTF	TRBJ1-2	TRBV19	NA	TRBD1
TGCGCCAGCAGCTCCGGGACAGGAACTGCCGGGGACGAGCAGTACTTC	CASSSGTGTAGDEQYF	TRBJ2-7	TRBV5-1	NA	TRBD1
TGCAGCGCCGGGACGGACAGCTACAATGAGCAGTTCTTC	CSAGTDSYNEQFF	TRBJ2-1	TRBV29-1	NA	NA
TGTGCCTGGAGTAAAAAGGGACTAGCGGGAGCCGGGGAGCTGTTTTTT	CAWSKKGLAGAGELFF	TRBJ2-2	TRBV30	NA	TRBD2
TGTGCCAGTAGTACCAGATCCTCCCCGCTTGTCTCACCCCTCCACTTT	CASSTRSSPLVSPLHF	TRBJ1-6	TRBV19	NA	NA
TGTGCCAGGGAAACGAATTTGGGAGCTGAAGCTTTCTTT	CARETNLGAEAFF	TRBJ1-1	TRBV30	NA	NA
TGTGCCAGCAGTTACCGGGGGACAGGGGGGTGGGATGAGCAGTTCTTC	CASSYRGTGGWDEQFF	TRBJ2-1	TRBV6-6	NA	TRBD1
TGCGCCAGCAGCGGAGGACAGGGGGTTGAAGCTTTCTTT	CASSGGQGVEAFF	TRBJ1-1	TRBV5-1	NA	TRBD1
TGTGCCACCAGTGATAGGACAGGGTTGGCGGAAGGCTACACCTTC	CATSDRTGLAEGYTF	TRBJ1-2	TRBV24-1	NA	TRBD1
TGTGCCAGCAGGACGGACAGCCATCCTCGCTACGAGCAGTACTTC	CASRTDSHPRYEQYF	TRBJ2-7	TRBV7-3	NA	NA
TGTGCCAGCAGTTTGGGGGGGAATTCCCTCGAGCAGTACTTC	CASSLGGNSLEQYF	TRBJ2-7	TRBV28	once	TRBD2
TGTGCCAGCAGTTACGCGCCCGGGACTAGCGGGAGTAGGTGGTCAGAGACCCAGTACTTC	CASSYAPGTSGSRWSETQYF	TRBJ2-5	TRBV6-2/TRBV6-3	NA	TRBD2
TGTGCCAGCAGCTTGCCCCCCCGAGGGCCCTCCCACGAGCAGTACTTC	CASSLPPRGPSHEQYF	TRBJ2-7	TRBV5-6	NA	NA
TGTGCCAGCAGCTTATCCGGCAGGGGACATGAAAAACTGTTTTTT	CASSLSGRGHEKLFF	TRBJ1-4	TRBV7-9	NA	NA
TGTGCCAGCAGAACCCTAGCGGGAGGGAACACCGGGGAGCTGTTTTTT	CASRTLAGGNTGELFF	TRBJ2-2	TRBV6-6	NA	TRBD2
TGTGCCAGCACCGGGCGGGAGCTTAGAGATACGCAGTATTTT	CASTGRELRDTQYF	TRBJ2-3	TRBV6-4	NA	TRBD2
TGTGCCAGCAGCTTACGAGAAGAGAAACTGTTTTTT	CASSLREEKLFF	TRBJ1-4	TRBV7-9	NA	NA
TGTGCCAGTAGTATAGGACTAGGGGCTTCCTACGAGCAGTACTTC	CASSIGLGASYEQYF	TRBJ2-7	TRBV19	NA	NA
TGTGCCAGCACCCCCGCCCCGGACACGAACACCGGGGAGCTGTTTTTT	CASTPAPDTNTGELFF	TRBJ2-2	TRBV5-4	NA	NA
TGTGCCTGGACCCGTTCCTCGGTCTCTAGCACAGATACGCAGTATTTT	CAWTRSSVSSTDTQYF	TRBJ2-3	TRBV30	NA	NA
TGTGCCAGCAGCCCGACAGGGGGGAGCTCACCCCTCCACTTT	CASSPTGGSSPLHF	TRBJ1-6	TRBV5-6	NA	TRBD1
TGTGCCAGCAGCCCAAATGGACAGGGCGCGCAGCCCCAGCATTTT	CASSPNGQGAQPQHF	TRBJ1-5	TRBV5-5	NA	TRBD1
TGCGCCAGCAGCCTCGACAGGGCGGACATTCAGTACTTC	CASSLDRADIQYF	TRBJ2-4	TRBV5-1	NA	TRBD1
TGCGCCAGCAGCCCTTTGACTAGCGGAGCCTACAATGAGCAGTTCTTC	CASSPLTSGAYNEQFF	TRBJ2-1	TRBV5-1	NA	TRBD2
TGTGCCAGCAGCCCCCCGGGACAGGGGGCGGCTGAAGCTTTCTTT	CASSPPGQGAAEAFF	TRBJ1-1	TRBV3-1/TRBV3-2	NA	TRBD1
TGTGCCAGTAGTCCGAGACAGGGGGGAGACTACGAGCAGTACTTC	CASSPRQGGDYEQYF	TRBJ2-7	TRBV19	NA	TRBD1
TGCGCCAGCAGCGGGGGACTACTAAAAAGCTCCTACGAGCAGTACTTC	CASSGGLLKSSYEQYF	TRBJ2-7	TRBV5-1	NA	TRBD2
TGTGCCAGCAGTTACGACAGCGGGAGGGAGTACGAGCAGTACTTC	CASSYDSGREYEQYF	TRBJ2-7	TRBV6-5	NA	TRBD2
TGTGCCTGGGGGTCGCGCGGAGGATGGGTCGGAAACACCATATATTTT	CAWGSRGGWVGNTIYF	TRBJ1-3	TRBV30	NA	NA
TGTGCCAGCAGCGTAGATCTAGCGGGAGGAACCGGGGAGCTGTTTTTT	CASSVDLAGGTGELFF	TRBJ2-2	TRBV9	NA	TRBD2
TGTGCCAGCAGCCGTGGGGGGTTGGAGAATCAGCCCCAGCATTTT	CASSRGGLENQPQHF	TRBJ1-5	TRBV7-2	NA	NA
TGCGCCAGCAGCTTGGACGGACAGGGGTACTCCTACGAGCAGTACTTC	CASSLDGQGYSYEQYF	TRBJ2-7	TRBV5-1	once	TRBD1
TGTGCCAGCAGCGCACGGACAGGGACCTCTTCGGTGCCCCAGCATTTT	CASSARTGTSSVPQHF	TRBJ1-5	TRBV7-8	NA	TRBD1
TGTGCCAGCTCACCAACTAGCGGGAGGGTGATTGGCACAGATACGCAGTATTTT	CASSPTSGRVIGTDTQYF	TRBJ2-3	TRBV18	NA	TRBD2
TGTGCCAGTAGTATTGGTTCCCCACTACGGGATGAGCAGTTCTTC	CASSIGSPLRDEQFF	TRBJ2-1	TRBV19	NA	NA
TGTGCCAGCAGTACAGCATCCTATAGCAATCAGCCCCAGCATTTT	CASSTASYSNQPQHF	TRBJ1-5	TRBV6-2/TRBV6-3	once	NA
TGTGCCAGCAGCCACCCGGGACAGGGATCCTACGAGCAGTACTTC	CASSHPGQGSYEQYF	TRBJ2-7	TRBV3-1/TRBV3-2	NA	TRBD1
TGTGCCAGCAGCTTAGGGGGGGAGGCAGAGACCCAGTACTTC	CASSLGGEAETQYF	TRBJ2-5	TRBV7-2	NA	NA
TGTGCCTGGAAGTCCGGACAGAATAATGAAAAACTGTTTTTT	CAWKSGQNNEKLFF	TRBJ1-4	TRBV30	NA	NA
TGTGCCAGCAGCTTAGTAGGACAGGGGGCGCAAAGGGTGCAGACCCAGTACTTC	CASSLVGQGAQRVQTQYF	TRBJ2-5	TRBV7-2	NA	TRBD1
TGTGCCAGCAGAAGAGATGAAAAACTGTTTTTT	CASRRDEKLFF	TRBJ1-4	TRBV6-5	NA	NA
TGTGCCAGCAGTAAGGGACAGTTTTCAGATACGCAGTATTTT	CASSKGQFSDTQYF	TRBJ2-3	TRBV6-5	once	TRBD1
TGTGCCAGCAGTGAAGCCTCGGCAGGTAATCAGCCCCAGCATTTT	CASSEASAGNQPQHF	TRBJ1-5	TRBV6-1	NA	NA
TGTGCCAGCAGTTCCAGGACAGCGAACACTGAAGCTTTCTTT	CASSSRTANTEAFF	TRBJ1-1	TRBV6-5	NA	NA
TGTGCCAGCAGCTTAGAAGGGACAGGGGGTGCAGATACGCAGTATTTT	CASSLEGTGGADTQYF	TRBJ2-3	TRBV11-3	NA	TRBD1
TGTGCCTGGAGCTCAGGGGGAGACGGCTATGGCTACACCTTC	CAWSSGGDGYGYTF	TRBJ1-2	TRBV30	NA	TRBD1